This T cell receptor (beta chain) is drawn from a study of CD8+ T cells in alopecia areata. Across the study: Twice daily, treated patients received 5 to 10 mg of oral tofacitinib.

Treatment noted: oral pan-JAK inhibitor, 5-10 mg twice daily. Trimming stripped 4 bases from V and 2 bases from J, with 14 bases between. The CDR3 runs to 14 residues. The germline gives CDR1 SQVTM, CDR2 ANQGSEA. This clone was seen more than once but under ten times. RNA extraction and reverse transcription yielded cDNA as sequencing template. Profiling relied on immunoSEQ multiplex PCR, and the TCRdb table lists in-frame clones only, not all of them. Counted here are around 200,000 clones, approximately 56% occurring once; the ten biggest clones make up approximately 0.7%. The chain has TRBV29-1 and TRBJ2-5; unclear D gene. The clonotype was recovered from a human donor with alopecia areata. The material sequenced was CD4+ T cells sorted from blood, taken at week 4, from a patient treated with tofacitinib. This chain's CDR3 is CSVGVGRLQETQYF. CDR3 in DNA: TGCAGCGTTGGTGTAGGGCGACTGCAAGAGACCCAGTACTTC.